This T cell receptor beta chain was documented in a study of early T cells in non-severe SARS-CoV-2 infection. The wider study: Chains were not paired, and sequencing was done on bulk RNA from unsorted whole blood.

Via MiXCR, TCRdb re-called the 5' RACE reads, giving one row per CDR3 protein. The repertoire has about 42,000 distinct CDR3 sequences, less than 6.5% of them found once; the top ten carry about 7.8%. Germline trimming cut 5 bases from V and 6 bases from J; bases unmatched to any gene: 5. Germline V gives CDR1 SGHRS, CDR2 YFSETQ. This CDR3 comprises 12 residues. The sequencing here drew on whole blood, taken at baseline. The chain recombines TRBV5-1 with TRBJ2-7; 7 positions agree with TRBD1. The receptor was derived from an adult who was a healthcare worker with PCR-confirmed SARS-CoV-2 infection or an uninfected control (not recorded which). CDR3 in amino acids: CASSNRGVEQYF. In nucleotides, the CDR3 is TGCGCCAGCAGTAACAGGGGTGTCGAGCAGTACTTC.